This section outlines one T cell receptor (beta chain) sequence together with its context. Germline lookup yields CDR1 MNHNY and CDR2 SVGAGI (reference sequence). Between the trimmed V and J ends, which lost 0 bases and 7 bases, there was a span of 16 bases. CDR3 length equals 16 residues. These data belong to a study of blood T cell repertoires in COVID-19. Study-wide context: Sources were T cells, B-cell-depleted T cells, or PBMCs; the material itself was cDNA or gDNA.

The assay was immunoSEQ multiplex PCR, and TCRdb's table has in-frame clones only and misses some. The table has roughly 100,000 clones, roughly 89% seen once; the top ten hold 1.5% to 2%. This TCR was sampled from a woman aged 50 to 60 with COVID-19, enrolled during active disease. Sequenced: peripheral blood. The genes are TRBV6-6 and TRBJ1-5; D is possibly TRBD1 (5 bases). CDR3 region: CASSYSGGEGKQPQHF. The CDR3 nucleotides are TGTGCCAGCAGTTACTCTGGGGGGGAAGGTAAGCAGCCCCAGCATTTT.